The sequence of this T cell receptor beta chain was determined in a study of shared clonotypes between healthy human individuals. Study details: The cohort comprised a couple of women and a few men. Their ages spanned 18 to 49 years.

Unmatched junction bases numbered 7, after V lost 4 bases and J lost 4 bases. The germline gives CDR1 SGDLS, CDR2 YYNGEE. This CDR3 comprises 14 residues. Scientists sequenced DNA from unsorted PBMC on ten immunoSEQ deep assay plates. The table came from immunoSEQ multiplex PCR; TCRdb's copy has only in-frame clones and leaves some out. The sample consists of roughly 500,000 clones, about three quarters of them appearing once. Around 100 million PBMCs went into genomic DNA for unsorted samples. The chain is built from TRBV9 and TRBJ1-2; TRBD1 matches at 7 bases. Sequencing was done on a sample of PBMCs. The source is a woman in her forties in good health. Some clones in this sample may be carry-over from other donors' samples. The CDR3 spells CASSSDGTVYGYTF. DNA of the CDR3: TGTGCCAGCAGCTCAGACGGGACAGTCTATGGCTACACCTTC.